This T cell receptor beta chain was obtained from a study of T cell responses to AZD1222 COVID-19 vaccine. Overall study: Researchers grouped second doses given at about 4 or about 12 weeks into one pool.

Comments on this clone: Its antigen remains unknown.

CDR3 length equals 13 residues. The germline gives CDR1 LNHDA, CDR2 SQIVND (reference sequence). The J segment lost 4 bases and the V segment lost 7 bases, leaving 6 bases of the junction unmatched. Sequenced by immunoSEQ multiplex PCR; TCRdb stores in-frame clones only, minus some. The sample lists more than 100,000 clones, 80% to 95% seen once, with around 4.8% in the top ten. Findings of the study overall: When two AZD1222 doses had been given, Spike-specific TCR breadth and depth rose. Baseline testing showed seropositivity in only five to seven AZD1222 recipients. Repertoire collection took place solely once the T cell response had peaked.

The V call is TRBV19, the J call TRBJ2-5, with 7 bases lining up with TRBD2. This receptor was taken from an adult in good health. Specimen: peripheral blood, collected on day 0 of AZD1222 vaccination. The CDR3 DNA reads as TGTGCCAGTACAAACGGGGGGTTAGAGACCCAGTACTTC. It codes for CASTNGGLETQYF.